What follows are 10 T cell receptor beta chains derived from one specimen sequenced in a study of Graves' ophthalmopathy and Graves' hyperthyroidism. The TCR beta CDR3 regions underwent amplification from RNA transcripts. The library came from an HTBI-primed first-round RT-PCR and a second-round multiplex PCR. In TCRdb, the multiplex PCR reads were re-called with MiXCR into one record per CDR3 protein. Seen here are around 520,000 distinct CDR3 sequences, about two fifths observed once, and the top ten hold about 4.2%. What was sequenced was peripheral blood or thyroid tissue (not recorded which). All receptors come from an adult man with Graves' hyperthyroidism.

This clonotype was picked up many times. The V gene is TRBV12-3 or TRBV12-4, the J gene TRBJ2-7; 12 nucleotides line up with TRBD1. The CDR3 has 14 residues. V lost 6 bases to trimming and J lost 6 bases; unmatched junction nucleotides: 6. The CDR3 bases are TGTGCCAGCAGCCTCGGGACAGGGGGCTCCGAGCAGTACTTC. It specifies CASSLGTGGSEQYF.

Many counts were recorded for this clonotype. This could be a read error, since a much larger clone is one nucleotide away. V gene TRBV5-1 combines with J gene TRBJ1-5; D might be TRBD1 (5 bases). CDR1 is SGHRS and CDR2 is YFSETQ in the germline V gene. The CDR3 contains 13 residues. The CDR3 is CASGLEGNQPQHF. The CDR3, as DNA: TGTGCCAGCGGCTTAGAGGGGAATCAGCCCCAGCATTTT.

This clonotype occurred many times. The J gene is TRBJ2-5, the V gene TRBV7-9, with D unresolved. This CDR3 contains 15 residues. CDR1 and CDR2 from the germline V gene are SEHNR and FQNEAQ (reference sequence). The germline V and J ends were trimmed by 0 bases and 0 bases, with 8 bases remaining between them. This chain's CDR3 is CASSLAVSHQETQYF. CDR3 in DNA: TGTGCCAGCAGCTTAGCCGTCAGCCACCAAGAGACCCAGTACTTC.

This clonotype has more than one count but fewer than ten. The J gene is TRBJ2-7, the V gene TRBV5-8, with 7 bases aligning to TRBD1. The CDR3 has 12 residues. The V and J ends lost 5 bases and 3 bases, in that order; junction bases with no gene match: 2. Germline V lookup: CDR1 SGHTS, CDR2 YDEGEE. CDR3 bases: TGTGCCAGCAGTTGGGACAGCTACGAGCAGTACTTC. Residues: CASSWDSYEQYF.

The V call is TRBV2, the J call TRBJ1-1; D unclear. This CDR3 spans 14 amino acids. V was trimmed by 8 bases and J by 0 bases, leaving 13 bases between them. Germline values: CDR1 SNHLY, CDR2 FYNNEI. In DNA form, the CDR3 reads TGTGCCAGCCTACAGATCTCGATGAACACTGAAGCTTTCTTT. Residues: CASLQISMNTEAFF.

CDR3 loop: CASSPTSTETQYF. The CDR3, as DNA: TGTGCCAGCAGTCCGACTAGCACGGAGACCCAGTACTTC. The chain is built from TRBV2 and TRBJ2-5; 7 bases match TRBD2. The V gene end was trimmed by 5 bases and the J gene end by 5 bases; junction bases not matched to a gene: 5. The CDR3 has 13 residues. The germline gives CDR1 SNHLY, CDR2 FYNNEI.

This clonotype was observed many times. The CDR3 sequence: CASTRDRVDNSPLHF. CDR3 bases: TGTGCCAGCACCAGGGACAGGGTGGATAATTCACCCCTCCACTTT. The chain links TRBV6-6 to TRBJ1-6; 9 bases line up with TRBD1. CDR1 is MNHNY, CDR2 SVGAGI, per germline (reference sequence). The length of the CDR3 is 15 residues. After removal of 7 bases from V and 5 bases from J, the junction contained 6 bases not matched to a gene.

This sequence joins TRBV4-1 and TRBJ1-1, with D tentatively TRBD1 (5 bases). V was cut by 0 bases and J by 4 bases, with 18 bases left in between. CDR3 length: 17 residues. The germline CDR1 and CDR2 sequences are MGHRA and YSYEKL. The CDR3 region is CASSQDTQGARATEAFF. Here the CDR3 DNA reads TGCGCCAGCAGCCAAGATACGCAGGGCGCGCGGGCCACTGAAGCTTTCTTT.

V is TRBV24-1 and J is TRBJ2-1, with 9 bases fitting TRBD1. The length of the CDR3 is 16 residues. V shed 3 bases and J 6 bases; nucleotides not matched to a gene: 8. Germline CDR1 reads KGHDR; CDR2 reads SFDVKD. The CDR3 nucleotides read TGTGCCACCAGTGATCCTAACAGGGGGCTGGGCAATGAGCAGTTCTTC. Its translation is CATSDPNRGLGNEQFF.

The table lists this clonotype with many counts. This chain uses TRBV19 with TRBJ1-5, with D possibly being TRBD1 (5 bases). From germline, CDR1 is LNHDA and CDR2 SQIVND (reference sequence). The CDR3 is 13 amino acids. V shed 3 bases and J shed 5 bases, with 8 bases lying between them. DNA of the CDR3: TGTGCCAGTAGTATCCAAGGGGATCAGCCCCAGCATTTT. It is translated as CASSIQGDQPQHF.